Below, 18 T cell receptor beta chains from the same sample are listed, as sequenced in a study of regulatory T cells in long-lasting Graves disease. The TCR beta library used iRepertoire HTBI primers with Arm-PCR amplification of CDR3. TCRdb fed the multiplex PCR reads into MiXCR, producing one record per CDR3 protein. The data contain hundreds of thousands of distinct CDR3 sequences, approximately 16% of them seen just once; the ten biggest clones take up approximately 7.8%. As to time point: newly diagnosed GD, antithyroid drugs for less than 3 months. From RNA extracted from PBMCs, the TCR library was made. These data also featured in a second study, about T cells in Graves' hyperthyroidism and ophthalmopathy.

The material was peripheral blood mononuclear cells (PBMCs), obtained at new diagnosis, from a patient treated with antithyroid drugs. These receptor sequences come from a woman aged 40-49 years with Graves disease.

This clonotype was found many times. The gene calls are TRBV28 and TRBJ2-3; TRBD1 matches at 10 bases. Germline CDR1 and CDR2: MDHEN and SYDVKM. V lost 8 bases and J lost 2; bases outside the gene matches: 22. The CDR3 contains 20 residues. CDR3 residues: CASCLSRGTTGTGVTDTQYF. In DNA form, the CDR3 reads TGTGCCAGCTGCCTTTCACGCGGGACGACCGGGACAGGGGTCACAGATACGCAGTATTTT.

A few counts support this clonotype. The chain combines TRBV4-1 with TRBJ2-3, with 8 bases aligning to TRBD2. Germline V gene sequence: CDR1 MGHRA, CDR2 YSYEKL. This CDR3 contains 16 residues. V trimming: 0 bases; J trimming: 0 bases; junction bases outside the gene matches: 2. CDR3 sequence: CASSQEASGSTDTQYF. CDR3 nucleotides: TGCGCCAGCAGCCAAGAAGCTAGCGGGAGCACAGATACGCAGTATTTT.

The chain joins TRBV12-3 or TRBV12-4 to TRBJ2-3, with 11 nucleotides matching TRBD2. Trimming took 8 bases from V and 7 from J; bases not matched to a gene: 8. This CDR3 has 14 amino acids. CDR3 loop: CASGHGTSGNTQYF. In DNA, the CDR3 is TGTGCCAGCGGCCATGGGACTAGCGGTAATACGCAGTATTTT.

V is TRBV5-6 and J is TRBJ2-3; D possibly corresponds to TRBD2 (6 bases). V dropped 4 bases and J dropped 0 bases, with 15 bases sitting between them. The germline CDR1 and CDR2 sequences are SGHDT and YYEEEE. The CDR3 length is 16 residues. CDR3 sequence reads: CASSTTPGLSTDTQYF. CDR3 coding DNA: TGTGCCAGCAGCACGACTCCGGGACTGAGCACAGATACGCAGTATTTT.

The sample holds a few counts of this clonotype. A read error may produce the germline difference seen at one junction end. The chain joins TRBV7-2 to TRBJ2-1, with D maybe TRBD2 (6 bases). The CDR3 is 16 amino acids. Germline V gene lookup returns CDR1 SGHTA and CDR2 FQGNSA. CDR3: CASSLVVGGFRETQCF. The CDR3 coding sequence is TGTGCCAGCAGCTTAGTTGTGGGAGGCTTCCGGGAGACCCAGTGCTTC.

The chain has TRBV19 and TRBJ2-2; D might be TRBD1 (6 bases). Trimming took off 10 bases at V and 6 bases at J, with 15 bases between the two ends. This CDR3 has 13 amino acids. Germline lookup yields CDR1 LNHDA and CDR2 SQIVND (reference sequence). This CDR3 reads CATLQGPSGELFF. CDR3 in DNA: TGTGCCACTCTACAGGGTCCTTCCGGGGAGCTGTTTTTT.

This clonotype was seen at least ten times. One base away lies a much larger clone, so this may be a sequencing read error. The genes are TRBV11-3 and TRBJ2-5; TRBD2 matches at 12 bases. The CDR3 spans 16 residues. Germline V gene lookup returns CDR1 SGHNT and CDR2 YENEEA. The CDR3 nucleotides are TGTGCCGGCAGCCCTCCGACTAGCGGGAGCGGAGAGACCCAGTACTTC. It translates to CAGSPPTSGSGETQYF. Together with reference TRBV11-3 and TRBJ2-5, the CDR3 gives the full variable domain: EAGVVQSPRYKIIEKKQPVAFWCNPISGHNTLYWYLQNLGQGPELLIRYENEEAVDDSQLPKDRFSAERLKGVDSTLKIQPAELGDSAVYLCAGSPPTSGSGETQYFGPGTRLLVL.

This clonotype has a count of ten or more. The chain carries TRBV20-1 and TRBJ2-3; tentative D call: TRBD2 (6 bases). CDR3 length: 15 residues. V was clipped by 2 bases and J by 0 bases, with 12 bases between them. Germline loops: CDR1 DFQATT, CDR2 SNEGSKA (reference sequence). The CDR3 is CSARSAGISTDTQYF. CDR3 bases: TGCAGTGCTAGATCGGCGGGGATTAGCACAGATACGCAGTATTTT.

This clonotype has at least ten counts. This sequence joins TRBV24-1 and TRBJ2-7; TRBD2 aligns across 8 bases. Per the germline V gene, CDR1 is KGHDR and CDR2 is SFDVKD. This CDR3 comprises 17 residues. The ends lost 5 bases at V and 4 bases at J; junction bases unmatched: 15. The CDR3 region has the DNA TGTGCCACCAGTGCGGGAGGATCTAGCGGGTCCTTTTACGAGCAGTACTTC. It specifies CATSAGGSSGSFYEQYF.

This clonotype has more than one count but fewer than ten. The CDR3 DNA sequence: TGTGCCAGTAGTATATTCTCCGTGGCACTCCTACCTAACACTGAAGCTTTCTTT. Its translation: CASSIFSVALLPNTEAFF. This chain connects TRBV19 to TRBJ1-1; D uncertain. Germline V gene data show CDR1 as LNHDA and CDR2 as SQIVND (reference sequence). The CDR3 covers 18 residues. V was pared by 2 bases and J by 2 bases, with 21 bases between.

At least ten counts were recorded for this clonotype. The chain carries TRBV5-6 and TRBJ1-1; TRBD1 might be the D (5 bases). Trimming took 3 bases from V and 5 from J, leaving 17 bases between them. CDR1 is SGHDT and CDR2 is YYEEEE in the germline V gene. The CDR3 spans 15 residues. CDR3 nucleotides: TGTGCCAGCAGCTGGCAGGGTGAGGAGGGAACTGAAGCTTTCTTT. It translates to CASSWQGEEGTEAFF.

This clonotype was counted ten times or more. The chain links TRBV7-3 to TRBJ2-2, with D unclear. The germline CDR1 and CDR2 sequences are SGHTA and FQGTGA. The CDR3 sequence is 14 residues long. The V end was cut by 2 bases, the J end by 1 base, with 5 bases between. The CDR3 DNA sequence: TGTGCCAGCAGCTTACACGGGAACACCGGGGAGCTGTTTTTT. It encodes CASSLHGNTGELFF.

The chain joins TRBV12-3 or TRBV12-4 to TRBJ2-5; no clear D gene. Trimming removed 2 bases from V and 5 bases from J, with 12 bases in between. This CDR3 is 14 amino acids long. CDR3 protein: CASSLSGPRETQYF. The CDR3 bases are TGTGCCAGCAGTTTATCTGGTCCGAGGGAGACCCAGTACTTC.

This clonotype occurred many times. The chain links TRBV20-1 to TRBJ2-3, with D possibly being TRBD2 (6 bases). Between the trimmed V and J ends, which lost 3 bases and 4 bases, there was a span of 14 bases. The germline gives CDR1 DFQATT, CDR2 SNEGSKA (reference sequence). This CDR3 has 14 amino acids. The CDR3 loop is CSASGAGLADTQYF. The CDR3 nucleotides are TGCAGTGCTAGTGGTGCGGGGCTGGCAGATACGCAGTATTTT.

The rearrangement joins TRBV20-1 to TRBJ2-7; 11 positions match TRBD2. Trimming at V came to 0 bases and at J to 5 bases, leaving 9 bases not matched to a gene. The CDR3 is 16 residues long. Germline values: CDR1 DFQATT, CDR2 SNEGSKA (reference sequence). This chain's CDR3 is CSAREGVLAGDHEQYF. The CDR3 nucleotides read TGCAGTGCTAGAGAGGGGGTACTAGCGGGAGACCACGAGCAGTACTTC.

Remarks on this clonotype: An end of the junction does not agree with germline; a read error may underlie this. V gene TRBV7-2 combines with J gene TRBJ2-7; 7 bases are a match to TRBD2. The germline gives CDR1 SGHTA, CDR2 FQGNSA. CDR3 length: 15 residues. CDR3 coding DNA: TGTGCCAGCAGCTCGCAGCAGGGACTATCCTACGAGCGGTACTTC. It specifies CASSSQQGLSYERYF.

The CDR3 region has the DNA TGTGCCAGCAGCTTCATTCCATATGATCACTCTCCCTCCGATTTATCGAACAATGAGCAGTTCTTC. It specifies CASSFIPYDHSPSDLSNNEQFF. The chain joins TRBV11-2 to TRBJ2-1; no clear D gene. Germline V gene sequence: CDR1 SGHAT, CDR2 FQNNGV. This CDR3 has 22 residues. V lost 3 bases to trimming and J lost 5 bases, with 35 bases between them.

This clonotype has ten or more counts. This chain uses TRBV27 with TRBJ1-2, with D perhaps matching TRBD1 (5 bases). Trimming removed 5 bases from V and 5 bases from J, with 15 bases in between. This CDR3 is 14 amino acids long. Per germline, CDR1 MNHEY and CDR2 SMNVEV (reference sequence). The DNA for the CDR3 is TGTGCCAGCAGTCCCCGGGAGGGGCAGTATGGCTACACCTTC. Its protein product is CASSPREGQYGYTF.